This TCR beta chain was sequenced in a study of T cell responses to AZD1222 COVID-19 vaccine. Using immunoSEQ multiplex PCR, the repertoire was profiled, and TCRdb retains in-frame clones only, with some absent. The data hold around 71,000 clones, with 75% to 85% observed a single time. The starting material was peripheral blood, obtained 28 days after the second AZD1222 dose. The sequence derives from an adult who received the AZD1222 COVID-19 vaccine.

The CDR3 DNA sequence: TGTGCCAGCTCACCACAGGGCACAGATACGCAGTATTTT. Translation gives CASSPQGTDTQYF. V and J are TRBV18 and TRBJ2-3; D is unclear. This CDR3 region has 13 residues. V shed 1 base and J shed 1 base, with 3 bases lying between them. In germline, CDR1 is KGHSH, CDR2 LQKENI.